This record concerns one T cell receptor beta chain sequence. The antigen is undetermined. RNA was isolated and reverse transcribed to cDNA, the sequencing template. Profiling relied on immunoSEQ multiplex PCR, and the TCRdb table lists in-frame clones only, not all of them. The sample gives about 190,000 clones, approximately 60% of which show up once; over 0.55% is in the top ten. The CDR3 extends over 16 amino acids. The V gene's germline CDR1 is PRHDT and CDR2 FYEKMQ (reference sequence). V lost 6 bases and J lost 4, with 19 bases in between. This entry is derived from a study of CD8+ T cells in alopecia areata. About the study: Tofacitinib lasted 6 to 18 months, then 6 months off drug. Notes on the study in general: Tofacitinib did not eliminate many expanded lesional clones from scalp or blood. In scalp samples, resident alphabeta T cells of normal skin are also sequenced. Tofacitinib yielded significantly lower scalp clonality and fewer expanded CD8+ clones among the top 100.

The treatment here: oral pan-JAK inhibitor, 5-10 mg twice daily. The sample was CD4+ T cells sorted from blood, taken at week 4, from a patient treated with tofacitinib. The receptor comes from a human donor with alopecia areata. The gene calls are TRBV13 and TRBJ1-3; D gene ambiguous. As DNA, the CDR3 is TGTGCCAGCAGTCCTAGGAGGGCAGATTCGGGAAACACCATATATTTT. This encodes CASSPRRADSGNTIYF.